The 24 T cell receptor beta chains given below trace back to one sample, sequenced in a study of graft-versus-host responses after intestinal transplantation. Generated by immunoSEQ multiplex PCR, the TCRdb table keeps only in-frame clones and is missing some. The sample yields 35,000 to 40,000 clones, 75% to 90% seen once. The authors processed graft tissue to release intraepithelial and lamina propria lymphocytes. The specimen comprised ileum tissue, sampled less than 210 days after intestinal transplant. These receptors were obtained from a human patient who received an intestinal transplant, so some T cells may come from the graft donor.

In this sample, this clone turned up once. The chain uses TRBV29-1 and TRBJ2-1, with 9 bases matching TRBD1. The ends lost 4 bases at V and 6 bases at J; junction bases unmatched: 4. Germline-derived CDR1 and CDR2 are SQVTM and ANQGSEA. The CDR3 is 13 residues long. The CDR3 DNA is TGCAGCGTTGGGGGACAGGGAACCAATGAGCAGTTCTTC. It translates to CSVGGQGTNEQFF.

The rearrangement uses TRBV28 and TRBJ2-7; no reliable D call. Trimming left V 5 bases short and J 2 bases short, with 13 bases between. Germline CDR1 reads MDHEN; CDR2 reads SYDVKM. CDR3 length: 14 amino acids. The CDR3 nucleotides read TGTGCCAGCAGTCCCCCGGCAGCTGCCTACGAGCAGTACTTC. This encodes CASSPPAAAYEQYF.

The sample holds a few counts of this clone. The rearrangement joins TRBV6-5 to TRBJ2-2; 7 bases map to TRBD1. There are 13 residues in the CDR3. Per the germline V gene, CDR1 is MNHEY and CDR2 is SVGAGI. The V segment lost 6 bases and the J segment 7 bases; nucleotides outside the gene matches: 5. The CDR3 reads CASSTGVVGELFF. DNA of the CDR3: TGTGCCAGCAGCACAGGGGTGGTCGGGGAGCTGTTTTTT.

The gene calls are TRBV5-4 and TRBJ2-3; D unresolved. The CDR3 loop spans 11 amino acids. V dropped 2 bases and J dropped 5 bases, with 3 bases sitting between them. Germline V gene sequence: CDR1 SGHNT, CDR2 YYREEE (reference sequence). CDR3 sequence: CASSFRDTQYF. CDR3 coding DNA: TGTGCCAGCAGCTTCCGAGATACGCAGTATTTT.

This chain links TRBV27 with TRBJ1-2, with no clear D. The V and J ends lost 5 bases and 6 bases respectively, with 16 bases between them. The germline V gene has CDR1 MNHEY and CDR2 SMNVEV (reference sequence). This CDR3 has 14 amino acids. CDR3 nucleotides: TGTGCCAGCAGTCCCCCCGGCAGCCTCCATGGCTACACCTTC. Translation gives CASSPPGSLHGYTF.

The CDR3 nucleotides read TGCGCCAGCAGCCAGACGCCTAGCAGCCCTCCTAGGGAGCAGTACTTC. Translation: CASSQTPSSPPREQYF. J is TRBJ2-5 and V is TRBV5-1, with D tentatively TRBD2 (5 bases). CDR1 and CDR2 from the germline V gene are SGHRS and YFSETQ. Trimming removed 4 bases at V and 11 bases at J, with 27 bases between. The CDR3 covers 16 residues.

The gene calls are TRBV7-9 and TRBJ2-5; 14 positions agree with TRBD2. Germline V gives CDR1 SEHNR, CDR2 FQNEAQ (reference sequence). J was trimmed by 5 bases and V by 4 bases; bases with no gene match: 6. This CDR3 is built from 16 residues. The chain's CDR3 is CASSWGLAGVDETQYF. The DNA of the CDR3 is TGTGCCAGCAGCTGGGGACTAGCGGGAGTGGATGAGACCCAGTACTTC.

This chain links TRBV29-1 with TRBJ1-1; D might be TRBD1 (6 bases). The CDR3 totals 13 residues. Germline V gene lookup returns CDR1 SQVTM and CDR2 ANQGSEA. V was clipped by 4 bases and J by 0 bases, with 9 bases between them. As DNA, the CDR3 is TGCAGCGTTGGACAGGTACTGAACACTGAAGCTTTCTTT. This translates into CSVGQVLNTEAFF.

The chain couples TRBV28 to TRBJ1-1; D gene uncertain. The CDR3 loop spans 11 amino acids. The V end was cut by 6 bases, the J end by 4 bases, with 6 bases between. Germline-derived CDR1 and CDR2 are MDHEN and SYDVKM. CDR3 sequence: CASSPGTEAFF. DNA of the CDR3: TGTGCCAGCAGCCCAGGCACTGAAGCTTTCTTT. Full variable domain (remainder filled in from reference TRBV28 and TRBJ1-1): DVKVTQSSRYLVKRTGEKVFLECVQDMDHENMFWYRQDPGLGLRLIYFSYDVKMKEKGDIPEGYSVSREKKERFSLILESASTNQTSMYLCASSPGTEAFFGQGTRLTVV.

The chain joins TRBV5-1 to TRBJ2-5; 9 bases map to TRBD2. CDR3 length equals 16 residues. With V trimmed by 0 bases and J by 7 bases, 10 bases remained unmatched. Germline CDR1 is SGHRS and CDR2 is YFSETQ. The CDR3 here is CASSLDIAGARGTQYF. CDR3 nucleotide sequence: TGCGCCAGCAGCTTGGATATAGCGGGGGCCCGGGGGACCCAGTACTTC.

The rearrangement links TRBV4-1 to TRBJ1-2; the match to TRBD1 covers 9 bases. The CDR3 spans 15 residues. The J segment lost 7 bases and the V segment lost 1 base, leaving 7 bases of the junction unmatched. The germline CDR1 and CDR2 sequences are MGHRA and YSYEKL. The CDR3 protein is CASSQVAQGAGGYTF. The CDR3 nucleotides are TGCGCCAGCAGCCAAGTAGCACAGGGGGCGGGTGGCTACACCTTC.

V and J are TRBV6-1 and TRBJ1-1; D unresolved. Germline values: CDR1 MNHNS, CDR2 SASEGT. This CDR3 has 16 amino acids. Trimming cost V 0 bases and J 0 bases, with 11 bases left between them. CDR3 in amino acids: CASSEAGQAMNTEAFF. The CDR3 coding sequence is TGTGCCAGCAGTGAAGCTGGGCAGGCCATGAACACTGAAGCTTTCTTT.

The chain combines TRBV28 with TRBJ2-7, with 9 nucleotides matching TRBD1. Germline CDR1 MDHEN, CDR2 SYDVKM. The CDR3 consists of 16 residues. Unmatched junction bases numbered 14, after V lost 4 bases and J lost 7 bases. The CDR3 sequence: CASSSPPGQGGGEQYF. In DNA, the CDR3 is TGTGCCAGCAGTTCTCCTCCGGGACAGGGAGGTGGGGAGCAGTACTTC.

The sample holds one count of this clone. V and J are TRBV11-3 and TRBJ2-2; 12 bases map to TRBD2. The germline CDR1 and CDR2 sequences are SGHNT and YENEEA. The CDR3 sequence is 20 residues long. Trimming at V came to 2 bases and at J to 1 base, leaving 11 bases not matched to a gene. CDR3 in amino acids: CASSLNPRLAGDWNTGELFF. The CDR3 nucleotides read TGTGCCAGCAGCTTAAATCCGCGACTAGCGGGAGATTGGAACACCGGGGAGCTGTTTTTT.

This chain uses TRBV27 with TRBJ2-3; 8 nucleotides match TRBD2. CDR3 size: 16 residues. Germline-derived CDR1 and CDR2 are MNHEY and SMNVEV (reference sequence). V shed 5 bases and J 1 base; nucleotides not matched to a gene: 8. The CDR3 DNA sequence: TGTGCCAGCAGTGAACTAGCGGAGCTACGCACAGATACGCAGTATTTT. Its translation: CASSELAELRTDTQYF.

The chain carries TRBV20-1 and TRBJ1-5; possibly TRBD1 for D (6 bases). The CDR3 is made up of 11 amino acids. V dropped 1 base and J dropped 11 bases, with 9 bases sitting between them. The germline CDR1 and CDR2 sequences are DFQATT and SNEGSKA (reference sequence). DNA for the CDR3: TGCAGTGCTAGAGTTCAGGGGTCCCAGCATTTT. Residues: CSARVQGSQHF.

The chain links TRBV5-6 to TRBJ1-1; a possible D gene is TRBD1 (5 bases). The V gene's germline CDR1 is SGHDT and CDR2 YYEEEE. The CDR3 has 12 residues. The V end was cut by 4 bases, the J end by 6 bases, with 10 bases between. The CDR3 sequence: CASSTGYSEAFF. In nucleotides, the CDR3 is TGTGCCAGCAGCACAGGCTACTCTGAAGCTTTCTTT.

The CDR3 DNA follows: TGTGCCAGCAGTTGGACAGGTGCTTTGGACGGCTACACCTTC. This codes for CASSWTGALDGYTF. The chain recombines TRBV6-6 with TRBJ1-2, with 7 bases aligning to TRBD1. The CDR3 length is 14 residues. Trimming took 4 bases from V and 8 from J; bases not matched to a gene: 10. Germline CDR1 is MNHNY and CDR2 is SVGAGI (reference sequence).

This chain links TRBV6-7 with TRBJ2-7; D is possibly TRBD1 or TRBD2 (5 bases each). TRBV6-7 is treated as an ORF (open reading frame) with a function not yet certain. V lost 2 bases to trimming and J lost 6 bases, with 17 bases between them. The CDR3 loop spans 15 amino acids. The DNA for the CDR3 is TGTGCCAGCAGTTACCCCGGGACCCAGGGCGGCGAGCAGTACTTC. Its translation: CASSYPGTQGGEQYF.

This clone was seen a handful of times. J is TRBJ2-6 and V is TRBV5-4; D remains ambiguous. This CDR3 contains 15 residues. From germline, CDR1 is SGHNT and CDR2 YYREEE (reference sequence). V dropped 2 bases and J dropped 2 bases, with 8 bases sitting between them. The CDR3 coding sequence is TGTGCCAGCAGCTTCAAGGTAACTGGGGCCAACGTCCTGACTTTC. This gives the protein CASSFKVTGANVLTF.

The chain carries TRBV9 and TRBJ2-5; 13 bases are shared with TRBD2. Germline V gene lookup returns CDR1 SGDLS and CDR2 YYNGEE. CDR3 size: 18 residues. Losses at the gene ends were 0 bases for V and 2 bases for J; bases not matched to a gene: 7. CDR3 sequence (DNA): TGTGCCAGCAGCGTAGGGGGACTAGCGGGACGTAAGCAAGAGACCCAGTACTTC. It specifies CASSVGGLAGRKQETQYF.

Only a few counts were recorded for this clone. The CDR3 region has the DNA TGCGCCAGCAGCCCAGGACTAGCGCGGGAGCAGTACTTC. This sequence encodes CASSPGLAREQYF. The chain combines TRBV5-1 with TRBJ2-7; TRBD2 aligns across 9 bases. CDR1 is SGHRS and CDR2 is YFSETQ in the germline V gene. This CDR3 comprises 13 residues. The V gene end was trimmed by 4 bases and the J gene end by 7 bases; junction bases not matched to a gene: 6.

The V and J genes are TRBV6-6 and TRBJ1-5; no definite D call. CDR1 is MNHNY, CDR2 SVGAGI, per germline (reference sequence). Between the trimmed V and J ends, which lost 0 bases and 6 bases, there was a span of 12 bases. This CDR3 comprises 15 residues. CDR3 nucleotides: TGTGCCAGCAGTTACTCGGGCCAGGCCGCTCAGCCCCAGCATTTT. The encoded protein is CASSYSGQAAQPQHF.

This clone was observed a handful of times. The genes are TRBV4-2 and TRBJ2-3, with 12 positions matching TRBD2. The CDR3 sequence is 15 residues long. V was pared by 4 bases and J by 6 bases, with 5 bases of the junction left unmatched. Germline V lookup: CDR1 LGHNA, CDR2 YNFKEQ. CDR3 DNA: TGTGCCAGCAGCCCCCTAGCGGGGGGGCCGGATACGCAGTATTTT. It specifies CASSPLAGGPDTQYF.